Listed here are 7 T cell receptor beta chains from one sample, sequenced in a study of cytomegalovirus exposure and HLA in healthy donors. PCR involved 60 Vbeta and 13 Jbeta primers. Some clones are missing from TCRdb's copy, which holds only in-frame ones; the method was immunoSEQ multiplex PCR. The sample comprises under 200,000 clones, around 85% of which are singletons, and approximately 2% rests with the top ten. The specimen sequenced was PBMCs. The receptors come from a human donor in good health.

The chain employs TRBV6-5 and TRBJ2-1; 9 nucleotides agree with TRBD1. The CDR3 runs 14 residues. Germline CDR1 reads MNHEY; CDR2 reads SVGAGI. V dropped 2 bases and J dropped 7; count of bases not matched to a gene: 3. In DNA, the CDR3 is TGTGCCAGCAGTTACCGGACAGGGGATAATGAGCAGTTCTTC. Translated, it gives CASSYRTGDNEQFF.

The DNA of the CDR3 is TGCGCCAGCAGCCAAGAACTAGCGGGGGGAGAACAGTACTTC. Encoded protein: CASSQELAGGEQYF. The chain is built from TRBV4-3 and TRBJ2-7, with 12 bases fitting TRBD2. Losses at the gene ends were 0 bases for V and 10 bases for J; bases not matched to a gene: 4. Germline values: CDR1 LGHNA, CDR2 YSLEER. This CDR3 is 14 amino acids long.

This clone showed up just once. The rearrangement joins TRBV28 to TRBJ2-7, with 7 bases fitting TRBD1. CDR1 MDHEN and CDR2 SYDVKM come from the germline V gene. The ends lost 5 bases at V and 0 bases at J; junction bases unmatched: 7. This CDR3 comprises 15 residues. The CDR3 loop is CASSTRDRSSYEQYF. CDR3 bases: TGTGCCAGCAGTACCCGGGACAGATCCTCCTACGAGCAGTACTTC.

V gene TRBV4-1 combines with J gene TRBJ2-1; TRBD2 aligns across 10 bases. The germline gives CDR1 MGHRA, CDR2 YSYEKL. This CDR3 has 16 residues. The V and J ends lost 3 bases and 9 bases, in that order; junction bases with no gene match: 11. CDR3 bases: TGCGCCAGCAGCCATCCCGTAGCGGGGGGCCCCCGTGAGCAGTTCTTC. Translated: CASSHPVAGGPREQFF.

J is TRBJ2-7 and V is TRBV7-2; 11 nucleotides agree with TRBD1. Germline V gene sequence: CDR1 SGHTA, CDR2 FQGNSA. The trim removed 4 bases at V and 4 bases at J, leaving 9 bases unmatched. This CDR3 spans 16 amino acids. The CDR3 region is CASSSTRTGGWYEQYF. DNA for the CDR3: TGTGCCAGCAGCTCCACGCGGACAGGGGGCTGGTACGAGCAGTACTTC.

This clone showed up just a few times. The chain recombines TRBV5-4 with TRBJ1-2; 7 bases are a match to TRBD1. Germline CDR1 and CDR2: SGHNT and YYREEE (reference sequence). This CDR3 contains 14 residues. The V segment lost 3 bases and the J segment 2 bases; nucleotides outside the gene matches: 4. CDR3 nucleotide sequence: TGTGCCAGCAGCTCAGGGGGGAGGAACTATGGCTACACCTTC. Amino acids: CASSSGGRNYGYTF.

This sequence joins TRBV10-1 and TRBJ2-1; TRBD1 matches at 7 bases. Germline assignment: CDR1 WNHNN and CDR2 SYGVQD (reference sequence). Losses at the gene ends were 10 bases for V and 4 bases for J; bases not matched to a gene: 19. There are 17 residues in the CDR3. This CDR3 reads CANLLHPWTGDYNEQFF. CDR3 DNA: TGCGCCAACCTACTGCACCCATGGACAGGAGATTACAATGAGCAGTTCTTC.